The 7 T cell receptor beta chains presented below share a single source sample, sequenced in a study of OX40 agonist ivuxolimab in advanced cancers. Libraries were prepared through the immunoSEQ multiplex PCR assay. TCRdb stores this immuneACCESS table with in-frame sequences only. Part of the clones is absent; in the studies checked, under half of the shortfall reflects unresolved V genes, and no reason is known for the rest. For this sample there are tens of thousands of clones; about 93% appear just once. The ten largest clones take up roughly an eighth of the sample. This specimen was CD4+ or CD8+ T cells sorted from blood, taken in a trial of the OX40 agonist ivuxolimab. All receptors derive from an adult with an advanced solid tumor such as melanoma, head and neck, liver or kidney cancer.

Only one count was recorded for this clone. V and J are TRBV9 and TRBJ2-3, with D perhaps TRBD2 (5 bases). The CDR3 runs to 14 residues. Germline lookup yields CDR1 SGDLS and CDR2 YYNGEE. Trimming stripped 0 bases from V and 5 bases from J, with 10 bases between. This CDR3 reads CASSVGTSLDTQYF. DNA for the CDR3: TGTGCCAGCAGCGTAGGGACTTCCCTAGATACGCAGTATTTT.

V is TRBV9 and J is TRBJ2-3; 11 positions match TRBD2. J gave up 2 bases and V 4 bases, and 6 bases lay outside the gene matches. The CDR3 consists of 16 residues. From germline, CDR1 is SGDLS and CDR2 YYNGEE. The CDR3 here is CASSFRLAGPTDTQYF. The CDR3 nucleotides are TGTGCCAGCAGCTTCAGACTAGCGGGGCCCACAGATACGCAGTATTTT.

J is TRBJ2-1 and V is TRBV11-2; D might be TRBD2 (5 bases). The CDR3 has 11 amino acids. CDR1 is SGHAT, CDR2 FQNNGV, per germline. V was pared by 5 bases and J by 14 bases, with 13 bases between. In DNA, the CDR3 is TGTGCCAGCAGCGGGGAGTGGGTAGAGTTCTTC. It codes for CASSGEWVEFF.

The CDR3 bases are TGTGCCAGCAGCTTGCGCCGCCCAGATACGCAGTATTTT. Translating gives CASSLRRPDTQYF. The rearrangement joins TRBV7-6 to TRBJ2-3; D unresolved. The CDR3 is 13 residues long. Trimming took 3 bases from V and 4 from J, leaving 8 bases between them. The V gene's germline CDR1 is SGHVS and CDR2 FNYEAQ.

V is TRBV5-4 and J is TRBJ2-3, with a weak D call TRBD1 (6 bases). Germline CDR1 SGHNT, CDR2 YYREEE (reference sequence). Trimming cost V 3 bases and J 0 bases, with 8 bases left between them. This CDR3 has 14 amino acids. CDR3 loop: CASSSGQSTDTQYF. Here the CDR3 DNA reads TGTGCCAGCAGCTCCGGACAGAGCACAGATACGCAGTATTTT.

The J gene is TRBJ1-2, the V gene TRBV25-1, with D tentatively TRBD1 (6 bases). The length of the CDR3 is 16 residues. Germline-derived CDR1 and CDR2 are MGHDK and SYGVNS. Trimming removed 4 bases from V and 4 bases from J, with 19 bases in between. The CDR3: CASSGPHRDPRYGYTF. For the CDR3, the DNA is TGTGCCAGCAGTGGTCCCCACAGGGACCCCCGCTATGGCTACACCTTC.

This clone turned up a few times. The rearrangement links TRBV7-9 to TRBJ1-1; D is possibly TRBD1 (6 bases). V was pared by 6 bases and J by 8 bases, with 19 bases between. CDR1 and CDR2 from the germline V gene are SEHNR and FQNEAQ (reference sequence). CDR3 length: 14 amino acids. In DNA form, the CDR3 reads TGTGCCAGCAGTCTCCAAACAGGGAGGGTCGAAGCTTTCTTT. The encoded protein is CASSLQTGRVEAFF.